The entry below describes one TCR beta chain. This specimen belongs to a study of blood T cell repertoires in COVID-19. On the study more broadly: The United States, Italy and Spain provided the acute and convalescent COVID-19 samples. T cells, B-cell-depleted T cells, or PBMCs supplied cDNA or gDNA.

In the source study's methods: Reference gene primers were amplified, and this amplification served to estimate nucleated cell counts. Method: immunoSEQ multiplex PCR; TCRdb's copy keeps in-frame clones and lacks some. Clone size and the V and J calls come from that table; the DNA yielded D and trimming. The table records under 250,000 clones, more than 70% of them present only once. Germline CDR1 is SGHRS and CDR2 is YFSETQ. The germline V and J ends were trimmed by 0 bases and 5 bases, with 11 bases remaining between them. This CDR3 comprises 14 residues. Sequences were obtained from peripheral blood. The source of this sequence is a man in his fifties or sixties with active or convalescent COVID-19. The chain combines TRBV5-1 with TRBJ1-1, with D unresolved. The CDR3 DNA reads TGCGCCAGCAGCTTGGTCGGACCGGGAACTGAAGCTTTCTTT. It encodes CASSLVGPGTEAFF.